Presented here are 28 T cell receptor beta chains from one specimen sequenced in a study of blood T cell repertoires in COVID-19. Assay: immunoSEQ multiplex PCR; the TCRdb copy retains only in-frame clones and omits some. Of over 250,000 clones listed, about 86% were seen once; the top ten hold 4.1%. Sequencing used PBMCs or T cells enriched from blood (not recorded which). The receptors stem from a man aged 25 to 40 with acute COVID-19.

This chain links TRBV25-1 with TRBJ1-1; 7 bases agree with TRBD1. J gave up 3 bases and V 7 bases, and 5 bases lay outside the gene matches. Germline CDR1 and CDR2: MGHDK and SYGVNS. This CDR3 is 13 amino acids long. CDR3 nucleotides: TGTGCCAGCATAGACAGGGTTGACACTGAAGCTTTCTTT. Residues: CASIDRVDTEAFF.

The CDR3 DNA sequence: TGTGCCACCAGGGGCGGGGGTTTCACAGATACGCAGTATTTT. Residues: CATRGGGFTDTQYF. The chain employs TRBV15 and TRBJ2-3; 7 nucleotides match TRBD2. CDR1 is LNHNV and CDR2 is YYDKDF in the germline V gene (reference sequence). Germline trimming cut 6 bases from V and 2 bases from J; bases unmatched to any gene: 5. The CDR3 consists of 14 residues.

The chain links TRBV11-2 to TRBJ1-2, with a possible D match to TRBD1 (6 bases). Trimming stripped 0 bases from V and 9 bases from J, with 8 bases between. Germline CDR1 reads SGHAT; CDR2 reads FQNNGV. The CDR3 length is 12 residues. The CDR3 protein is CASSLEGDSYTF. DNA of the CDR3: TGTGCCAGCAGCTTAGAGGGGGACAGCTACACCTTC.

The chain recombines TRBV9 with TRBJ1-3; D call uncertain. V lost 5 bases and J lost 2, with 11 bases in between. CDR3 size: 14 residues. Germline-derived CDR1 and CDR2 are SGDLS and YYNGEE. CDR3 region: CASSLPGPGNTIYF. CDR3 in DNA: TGTGCCAGCAGTTTACCTGGCCCTGGAAACACCATATATTTT.

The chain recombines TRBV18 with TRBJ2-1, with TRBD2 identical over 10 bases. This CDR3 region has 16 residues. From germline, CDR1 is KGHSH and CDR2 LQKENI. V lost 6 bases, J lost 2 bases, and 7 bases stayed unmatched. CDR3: CASSLERGGTYNEQFF. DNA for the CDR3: TGTGCCAGCTCTCTTGAGCGGGGGGGCACCTACAATGAGCAGTTCTTC.

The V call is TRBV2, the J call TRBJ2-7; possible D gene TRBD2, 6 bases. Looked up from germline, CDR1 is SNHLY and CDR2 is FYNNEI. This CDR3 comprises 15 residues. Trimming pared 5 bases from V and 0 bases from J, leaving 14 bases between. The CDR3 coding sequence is TGTGCCAGCAGTTCAATGGAGGGAGACTCCTACGAGCAGTACGTC. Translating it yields CASSSMEGDSYEQYV.

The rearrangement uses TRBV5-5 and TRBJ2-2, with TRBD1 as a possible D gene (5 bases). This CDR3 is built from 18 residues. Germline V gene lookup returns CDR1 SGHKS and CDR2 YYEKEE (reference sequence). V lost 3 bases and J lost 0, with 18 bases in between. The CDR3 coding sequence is TGTGCCAGCAGCTCCGGACATGAGCTGGGCCCGAACACCGGGGAGCTGTTTTTT. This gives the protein CASSSGHELGPNTGELFF.

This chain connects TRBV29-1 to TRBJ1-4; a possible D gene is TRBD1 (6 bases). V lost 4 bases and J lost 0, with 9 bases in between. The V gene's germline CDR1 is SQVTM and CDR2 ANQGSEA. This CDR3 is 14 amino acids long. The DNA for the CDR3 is TGCAGCGTTGGACAGGATGCAACTAATGAAAAACTGTTTTTT. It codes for CSVGQDATNEKLFF. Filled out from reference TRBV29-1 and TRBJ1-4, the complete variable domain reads SAVISQKPSRDICQRGTSLTIQCQVDSQVTMMFWYRQQPGQSLTLIATANQGSEATYESGFVIDKFPISRPNLTFSTLTVSNMSPEDSSIYLCSVGQDATNEKLFFGSGTQLSVL.

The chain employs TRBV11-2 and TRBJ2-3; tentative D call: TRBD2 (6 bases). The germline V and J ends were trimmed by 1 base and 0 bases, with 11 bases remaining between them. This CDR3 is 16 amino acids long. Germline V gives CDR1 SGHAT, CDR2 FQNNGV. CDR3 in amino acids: CASSLGSRGSTDTQYF. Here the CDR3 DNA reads TGTGCCAGCAGCTTAGGTTCGCGGGGCAGCACAGATACGCAGTATTTT. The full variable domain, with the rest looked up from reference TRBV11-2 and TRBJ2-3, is EAGVAQSPRYKIIEKRQSVAFWCNPISGHATLYWYQQILGQGPKLLIQFQNNGVVDDSQLPKDRFSAERLKGVDSTLKIQPAKLEDSAVYLCASSLGSRGSTDTQYFGPGTRLTVL.

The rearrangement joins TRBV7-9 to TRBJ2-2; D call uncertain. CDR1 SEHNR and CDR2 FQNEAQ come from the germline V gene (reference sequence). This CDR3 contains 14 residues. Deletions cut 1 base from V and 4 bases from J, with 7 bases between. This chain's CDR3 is CASSLVLPTGELFF. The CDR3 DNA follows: TGTGCCAGCAGCTTAGTACTACCCACCGGGGAGCTGTTTTTT.

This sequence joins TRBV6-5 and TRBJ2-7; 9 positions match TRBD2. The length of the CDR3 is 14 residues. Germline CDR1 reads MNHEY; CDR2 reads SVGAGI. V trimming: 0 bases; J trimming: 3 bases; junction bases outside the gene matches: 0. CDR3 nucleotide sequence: TGTGCCAGCAGTTACTCGACTAGCGGCTACGAGCAGTACGTC. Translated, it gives CASSYSTSGYEQYV.

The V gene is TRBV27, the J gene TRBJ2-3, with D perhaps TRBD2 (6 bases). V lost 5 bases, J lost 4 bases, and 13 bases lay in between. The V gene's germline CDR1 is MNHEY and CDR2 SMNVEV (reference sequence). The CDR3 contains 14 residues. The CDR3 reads CASSRGRTPDTQYF. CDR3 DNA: TGTGCCAGCAGTCGGGGGAGAACCCCAGATACGCAGTATTTT.

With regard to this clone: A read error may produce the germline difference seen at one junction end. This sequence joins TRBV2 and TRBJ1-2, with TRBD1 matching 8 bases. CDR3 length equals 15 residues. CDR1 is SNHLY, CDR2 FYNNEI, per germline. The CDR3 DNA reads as TGTGCTAGCAGTGAAGCGGACAGGGTTAACTATGGCTACACCTTC. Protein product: CASSEADRVNYGYTF.

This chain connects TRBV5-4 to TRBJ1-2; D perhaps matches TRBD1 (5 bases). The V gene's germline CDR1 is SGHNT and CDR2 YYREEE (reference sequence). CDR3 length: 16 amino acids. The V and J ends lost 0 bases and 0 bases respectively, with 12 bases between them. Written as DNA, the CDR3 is TGTGCCAGCAGCTTGGCGGGGGGGGGTACTAACTATGGCTACACCTTC. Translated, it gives CASSLAGGGTNYGYTF.

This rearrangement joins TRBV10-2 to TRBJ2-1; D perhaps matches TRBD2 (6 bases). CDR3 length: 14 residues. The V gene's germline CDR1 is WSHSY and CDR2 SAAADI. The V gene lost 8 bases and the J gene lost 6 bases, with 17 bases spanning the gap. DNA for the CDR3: TGCGCCAGCGGTTGGACTATTGCAGCCAATGAGCAGTTCTTC. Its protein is CASGWTIAANEQFF.

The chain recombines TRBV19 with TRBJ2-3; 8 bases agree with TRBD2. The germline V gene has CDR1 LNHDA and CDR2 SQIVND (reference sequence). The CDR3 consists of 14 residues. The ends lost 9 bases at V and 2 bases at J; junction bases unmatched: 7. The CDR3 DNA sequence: TGTGCCAGCCGAGCGGGGGCCGACACAGATACGCAGTATTTT. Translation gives CASRAGADTDTQYF.

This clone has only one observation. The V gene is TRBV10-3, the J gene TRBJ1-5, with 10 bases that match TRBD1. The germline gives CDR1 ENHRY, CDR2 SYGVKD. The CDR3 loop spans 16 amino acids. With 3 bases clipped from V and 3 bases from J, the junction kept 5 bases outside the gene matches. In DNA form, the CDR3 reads TGTGCCATCAGTGACTCCGACAGGGGGCACAATCAGCCCCAGCATTTT. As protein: CAISDSDRGHNQPQHF.

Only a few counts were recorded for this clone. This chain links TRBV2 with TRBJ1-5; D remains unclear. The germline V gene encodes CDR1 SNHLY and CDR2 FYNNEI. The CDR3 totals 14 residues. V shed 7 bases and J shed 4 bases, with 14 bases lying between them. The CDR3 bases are TGTGCCAGCAATTTCCAGGAAAGGAATCAGCCCCAGCATTTT. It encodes CASNFQERNQPQHF.

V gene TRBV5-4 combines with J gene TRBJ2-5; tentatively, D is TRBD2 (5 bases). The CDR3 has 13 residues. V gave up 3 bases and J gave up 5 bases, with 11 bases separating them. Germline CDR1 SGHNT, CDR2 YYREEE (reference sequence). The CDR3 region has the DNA TGTGCCAGCAGCTCGACTGGCGGGGAGACCCAGTACTTC. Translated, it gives CASSSTGGETQYF.

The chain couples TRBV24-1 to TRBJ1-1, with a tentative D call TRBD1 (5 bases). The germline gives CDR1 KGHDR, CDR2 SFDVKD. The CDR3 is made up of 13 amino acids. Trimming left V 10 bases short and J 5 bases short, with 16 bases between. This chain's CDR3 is CATGTPGGTEAFF. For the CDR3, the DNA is TGTGCCACAGGGACCCCCGGAGGGACTGAAGCTTTCTTT.

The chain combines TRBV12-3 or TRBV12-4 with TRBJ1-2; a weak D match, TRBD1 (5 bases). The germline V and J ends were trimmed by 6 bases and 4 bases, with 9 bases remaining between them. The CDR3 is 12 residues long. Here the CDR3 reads CASSRQRYGYTF. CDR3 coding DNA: TGTGCCAGCAGCCGACAGCGCTATGGCTACACCTTC.

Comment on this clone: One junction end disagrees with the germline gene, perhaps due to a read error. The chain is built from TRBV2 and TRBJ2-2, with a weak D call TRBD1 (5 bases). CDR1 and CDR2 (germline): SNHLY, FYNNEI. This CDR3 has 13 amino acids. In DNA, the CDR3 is TGTGCCAGCAAGGGGTCTTTAACCGCGGAGCTGTTTTTT. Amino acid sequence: CASKGSLTAELFF.

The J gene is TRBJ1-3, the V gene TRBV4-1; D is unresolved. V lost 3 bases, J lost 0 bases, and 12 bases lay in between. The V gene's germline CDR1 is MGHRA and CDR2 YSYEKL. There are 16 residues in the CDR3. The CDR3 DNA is TGCGCCAGCAGCCACGTTCAGGTCCCCTCTGGAAACACCATATATTTT. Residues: CASSHVQVPSGNTIYF.

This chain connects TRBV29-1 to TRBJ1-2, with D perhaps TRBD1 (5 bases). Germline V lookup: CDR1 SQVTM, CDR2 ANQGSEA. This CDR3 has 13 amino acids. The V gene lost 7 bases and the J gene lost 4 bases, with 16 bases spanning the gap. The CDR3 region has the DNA TGCAGCGCCGCCGCGACAGCGAGCTATGGCTACACCTTC. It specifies CSAAATASYGYTF.

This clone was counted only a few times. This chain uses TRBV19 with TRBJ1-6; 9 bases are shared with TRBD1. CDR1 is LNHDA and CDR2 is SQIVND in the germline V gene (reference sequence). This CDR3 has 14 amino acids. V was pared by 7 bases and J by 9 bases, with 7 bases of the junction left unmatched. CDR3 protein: CASNFRDRVSPLHF. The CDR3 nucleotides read TGTGCCAGTAATTTCCGGGACAGGGTTTCACCCCTCCACTTT. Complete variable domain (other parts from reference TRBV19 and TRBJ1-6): DGGITQSPKYLFRKEGQNVTLSCEQNLNHDAMYWYRQDPGQGLRLIYYSQIVNDFQKGDIAEGYSVSREKKESFPLTVTSAQKNPTAFYLCASNFRDRVSPLHFGNGTRLTVT.

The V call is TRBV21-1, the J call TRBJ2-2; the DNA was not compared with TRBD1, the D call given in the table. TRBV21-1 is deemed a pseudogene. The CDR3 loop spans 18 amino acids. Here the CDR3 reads CASSKVDRRRGNTGELFF. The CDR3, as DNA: TGTGCCAGCAGCAAAGTTGACAGGCGACGGGGGAACACCGGGGAGCTGTTTTTT.

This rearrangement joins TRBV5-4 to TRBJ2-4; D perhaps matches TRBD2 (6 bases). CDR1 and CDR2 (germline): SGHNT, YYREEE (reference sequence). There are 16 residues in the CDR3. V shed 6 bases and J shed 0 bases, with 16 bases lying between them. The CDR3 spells CASTPGDLLAKNIQYF. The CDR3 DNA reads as TGTGCCAGCACTCCGGGGGACCTATTAGCCAAAAACATTCAGTACTTC.

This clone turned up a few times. The CDR3 region is CASSPGDRGLSNYGYTF. The CDR3 DNA reads TGTGCCAGCAGCCCGGGGGACAGGGGGCTCTCTAACTATGGCTACACCTTC. The chain links TRBV3-1 (or the pseudogene TRBV3-2) to TRBJ1-2; 12 bases are shared with TRBD1. Looked up from germline, CDR1 is LGHDT and CDR2 is YNNKEL (reference sequence). This CDR3 region has 17 residues. V trimming: 4 bases; J trimming: 0 bases; junction bases outside the gene matches: 6.